This T cell receptor (beta chain) was profiled in a study of T cells in Graves' hyperthyroidism and ophthalmopathy (dated by TCRdb to the late 2010s). Concerning the study at large: Peripheral blood was sampled at the time of initial diagnosis, prior to any treatment. To identify distinguishing TCR V-J signatures, a discovery cohort of around 100 patients was used, comprising 43 with Graves' ophthalmopathy and 57 with stable Graves' hyperthyroidism. The study also compared thyroid tissue and blood T-cell repertoires from more than 5 Graves' hyperthyroidism patients. For training and testing, the 100 or so patients in the discovery cohort were randomly divided in a 7:3 ratio. After sampling, hyperthyroidism patients received methimazole starting at 30 mg daily, and ophthalmopathy patients received high-dose intravenous methylprednisolone. Prospective prediction of ophthalmopathy was tested in an independent validation cohort of 18 to 20 hyperthyroidism patients and 15 to 17 patients who later progressed to ophthalmopathy. The paper describes TCR Vbeta CDR3 sequencing of 140 or so peripheral blood samples, made up of around 41 ophthalmopathy patients, over 70 hyperthyroidism patients and some 17 progressor patients. Paper-wide results and their limitations: Ophthalmopathy was separated from stable hyperthyroidism by a 13 V-J signature model, with roughly 88% sensitivity and about 81% specificity obtained in cross-validation and 80%/75% obtained in testing. Most expanded thyroid clonotypes (frequency above 0.001) were also detected in blood, a finding suggesting that blood repertoires may reflect thyroid immune responses. No statistical method was used to fix the sample size in advance, and group allocation was not hidden from the investigators. In validation, the model predicted progression to ophthalmopathy a median of about 6.8 months before onset, with about 70% sensitivity and 72.22% specificity.

Amplification of TCR beta CDR3 regions was carried out from RNA transcripts. The first round of RT-PCR for the TCR CDR3 was performed with the HTBI primer set and the Qiagen OneStep RT-PCR kit. A second multiplex PCR round built the libraries, followed by size selection and purification. Paired-end sequencing of the libraries was performed with 100 bp reads on an Illumina HiSeq2000. On the study's bioinformatics: SOAPnuke was used to process the raw data, with reads discarded if the reads contained adapters or uncalled bases, had a mean Phred below 15, or lacked an exact constant-primer or identifier match. COPE v1.2.5 was used to merge the high-quality paired reads, and each unique nucleotide sequence was defined as a clonotype. MiTCR v1.1 was used to align clonotypes to the IMGT TRBV, TRBD and TRBJ reference segments. Analysis was restricted to V-J combinations with a frequency above 0.0001, which covered about 99% of repertoires. The TCS score was defined as the ratio of F50 (clonal expansion) to E x V (chaos), calculated using BLOSUM62-based TCRdist between CDR3 peptides within each V-J. Welch's t-statistics and random forest reduced some 510 V-J features to 13, which were used in a naive Bayes classifier (R e1071). TCRdb passed the public sequencing reads through fastp at Q25 and MiXCR, retaining productive beta sequences. Each entry merges the rows of one CDR3 protein and shows their most common DNA and genes. TCRdb's processing, not the authors' own work, is the source of the V and J calls. This sample gives some 600,000 distinct CDR3 sequences in total; roughly 13% of them show up just once. In total, the top ten clones hold around 5.4% of the sample.

Taken from cysteine to phenylalanine, the CDR3 has 12 residues. Of all the DNA, just the CDR3 is kept, 36 bases in frame from base 1. For CDR1 and CDR2, the germline V gene lists MDHEN and SYDVKM. The V end loses 8 bases and the J end loses 5 bases, and a stretch of 11 bases separates them. This clonotype was observed many times. Its cognate antigen has yet to be identified. Base qualities are missing; no much larger clone stands one base away. Hyperthyroidism patients were aged 18 to 65 years and newly diagnosed, with disease duration of less than 2 months. Patients with uncontrolled infections, other autoimmune diseases, pregnancy or lactation were excluded. Diagnoses were established on the basis of clinical symptoms, serum thyroxine and TRAb, thyroid ultrasound, and orbital computed tomography. Blood from progressor patients was drawn when they were first diagnosed with hyperthyroidism, before any ophthalmopathy symptoms appeared. Ficoll-Paque density gradient centrifugation was used to isolate PBMCs from approximately 11 ml of fresh peripheral blood. Progressor patients were initially diagnosed with Graves' hyperthyroidism and developed ophthalmopathy during follow-up. Total RNA was extracted with Trizol reagent, and quality was checked on an Agilent 2100 Bioanalyzer.

This receptor chain uses TRBV28 and TRBJ2-3; the D gene is unclear. Material for sequencing was blood. The sequence was collected from a woman aged 25 to 39 with Graves' hyperthyroidism that later progressed to Graves' ophthalmopathy. The nucleotides read TGTGCCAGCCTCAGGTCGGGAGATACGCAGTATTTT. This is translated as CASLRSGDTQYF.